This T cell receptor (beta chain) is from a study of blood T cells in healthy people across ages. Study-level points and caveats: Strong correlation existed between TCR beta diversity and naive T cell percentage. Per million T cells, the diversity of TCR beta decreased roughly linearly as age advanced.

The CDR3 sequence is 11 residues long. V lost 2 bases and J 6 bases, leaving 7 bases between the germline ends. Germline assignment: CDR1 GTSNPN and CDR2 SVGIG (reference sequence). This clonotype was counted a few times. Its antigen is unidentified. PCR was performed a second time for roughly 7 to 11 cycles using a sample-barcoded 5' primer and a J-beta primer mix. TCRdb re-analysed the 5' RACE reads in MiXCR, keeping a single row per CDR3 protein. The data show roughly 1.5 million distinct CDR3 sequences, 40% to 45% seen once. The sequenced sample was blood. The V and J genes are TRBV30 and TRBJ1-1; D remains unclear. The TCR originated in a woman aged 18-29 years in good health. As DNA, the CDR3 is TGTGCCTGGAGTAGGGAGTCTGAAGCTTTCTTT. This encodes CAWSRESEAFF.